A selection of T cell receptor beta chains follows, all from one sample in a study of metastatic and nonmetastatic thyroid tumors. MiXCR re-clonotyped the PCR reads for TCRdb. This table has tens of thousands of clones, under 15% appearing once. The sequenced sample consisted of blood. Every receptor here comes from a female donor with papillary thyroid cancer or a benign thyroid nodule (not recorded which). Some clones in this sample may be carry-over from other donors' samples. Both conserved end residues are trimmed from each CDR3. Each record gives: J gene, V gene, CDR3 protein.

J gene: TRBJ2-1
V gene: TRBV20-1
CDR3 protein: SVGLAGLNEQF

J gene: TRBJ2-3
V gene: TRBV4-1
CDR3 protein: ASSQTLRTSGTDTQY

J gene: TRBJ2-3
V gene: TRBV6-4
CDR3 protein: ASSDSIAGADTQY

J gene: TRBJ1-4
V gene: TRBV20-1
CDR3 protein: SARRRGGTNEKLF

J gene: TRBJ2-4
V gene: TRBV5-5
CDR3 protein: ASSLEGRRLDIQY

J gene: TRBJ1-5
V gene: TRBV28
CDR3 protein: ASSPYRGNQPQH

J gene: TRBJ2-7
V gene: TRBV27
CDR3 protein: SSSSPEGEHY

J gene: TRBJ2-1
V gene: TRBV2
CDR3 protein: ASSEDRGLYNEQF

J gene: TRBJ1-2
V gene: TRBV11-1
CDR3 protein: ASSLKDRVNLGYGYT

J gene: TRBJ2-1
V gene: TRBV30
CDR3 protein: AWSVDGSQF

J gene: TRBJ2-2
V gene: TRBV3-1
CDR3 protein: ASSQWLAGGKGELF

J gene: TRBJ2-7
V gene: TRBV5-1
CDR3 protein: ASSTVTWSYEQY

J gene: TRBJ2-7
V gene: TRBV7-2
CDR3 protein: ASSWRGQGGEQY

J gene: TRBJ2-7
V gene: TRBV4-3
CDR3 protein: ASRLCRGDEQY

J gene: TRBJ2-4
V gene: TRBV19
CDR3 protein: ASTSPGFKDIQY

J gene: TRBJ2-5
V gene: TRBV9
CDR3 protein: ASSVGGCIRETQY

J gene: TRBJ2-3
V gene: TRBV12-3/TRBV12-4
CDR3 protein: ASRPPGRGTDTQY